This T cell receptor beta chain was captured in a study of control samples from healthy donors and cancer patients. Trimming pared 5 bases from V and 6 bases from J, leaving 19 bases between. CDR1 and CDR2 from the germline V gene are KGHSH and LQKENI. This CDR3 contains 15 residues. TCRdb keeps only in-frame clones here, not all; method: immunoSEQ multiplex PCR. This table has about 130,000 clones, about 92% appearing once. This sequence originates from a woman between 50 and 59 years old in good health. This chain connects TRBV18 to TRBJ1-2; no firm D call. Sequenced: blood. CDR3 region: CASSSLTHKPDGYTF. The CDR3 DNA follows: TGTGCCAGCTCATCACTTACCCACAAACCCGATGGCTACACCTTC.